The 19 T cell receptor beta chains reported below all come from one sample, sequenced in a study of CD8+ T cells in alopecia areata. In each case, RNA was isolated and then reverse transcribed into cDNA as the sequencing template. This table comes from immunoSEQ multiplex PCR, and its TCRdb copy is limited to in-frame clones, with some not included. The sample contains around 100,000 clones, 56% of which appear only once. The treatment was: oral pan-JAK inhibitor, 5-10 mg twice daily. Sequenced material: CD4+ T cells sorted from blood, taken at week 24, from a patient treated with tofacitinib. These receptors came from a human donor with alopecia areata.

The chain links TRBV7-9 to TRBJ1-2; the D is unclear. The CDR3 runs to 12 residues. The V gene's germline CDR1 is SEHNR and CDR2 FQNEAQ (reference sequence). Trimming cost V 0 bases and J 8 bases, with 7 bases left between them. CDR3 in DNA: TGTGCCAGCAGCTTAGCTTCGGGGGGCTACACCTTC. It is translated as CASSLASGGYTF.

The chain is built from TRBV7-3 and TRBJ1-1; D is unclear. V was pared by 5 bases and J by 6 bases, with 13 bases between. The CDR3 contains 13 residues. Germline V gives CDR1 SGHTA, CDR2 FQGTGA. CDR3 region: CASSRGGMAEAFF. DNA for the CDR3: TGTGCCAGCAGCCGCGGAGGGATGGCTGAAGCTTTCTTT. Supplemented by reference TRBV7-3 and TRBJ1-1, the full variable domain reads GAGVSQTPSNKVTEKGKYVELRCDPISGHTALYWYRQSLGQGPEFLIYFQGTGAADDSGLPNDRFFAVRPEGSVSTLKIQRTERGDSAVYLCASSRGGMAEAFFGQGTRLTVV.

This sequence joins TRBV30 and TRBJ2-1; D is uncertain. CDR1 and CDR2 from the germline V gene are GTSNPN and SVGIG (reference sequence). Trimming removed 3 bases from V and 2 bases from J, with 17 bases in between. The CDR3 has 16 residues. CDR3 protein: CAWSGTPRGTYNEQFF. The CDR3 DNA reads TGTGCCTGGAGCGGAACCCCTAGAGGCACCTACAATGAGCAGTTCTTC.

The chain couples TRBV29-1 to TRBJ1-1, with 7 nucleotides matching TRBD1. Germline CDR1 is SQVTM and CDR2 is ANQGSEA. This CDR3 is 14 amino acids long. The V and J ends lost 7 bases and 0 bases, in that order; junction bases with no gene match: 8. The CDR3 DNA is TGCAGCGCGTTGGGACAGAGCATGAACACTGAAGCTTTCTTT. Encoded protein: CSALGQSMNTEAFF.

The CDR3 bases are TGTGCCAGCAGTGCTAGCGCCTCCACAGATACGCAGTATTTT. This gives the protein CASSASASTDTQYF. V gene TRBV11-2 combines with J gene TRBJ2-3, with D perhaps matching TRBD2 (6 bases). V was cut by 6 bases and J by 2 bases, with 12 bases left in between. CDR1 is SGHAT and CDR2 is FQNNGV in the germline V gene. This CDR3 comprises 14 residues.

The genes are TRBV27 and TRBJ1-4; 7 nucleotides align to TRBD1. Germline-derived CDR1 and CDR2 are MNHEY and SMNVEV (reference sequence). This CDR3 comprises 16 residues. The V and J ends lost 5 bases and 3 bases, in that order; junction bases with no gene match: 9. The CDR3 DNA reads TGTGCCAGCAGTGTACGACAGGGTCGGGCTAATGAAAAACTGTTTTTT. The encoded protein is CASSVRQGRANEKLFF.

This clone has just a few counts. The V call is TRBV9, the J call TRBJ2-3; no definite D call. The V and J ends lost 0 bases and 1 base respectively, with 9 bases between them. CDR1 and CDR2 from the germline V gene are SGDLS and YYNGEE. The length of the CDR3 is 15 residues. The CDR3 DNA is TGTGCCAGCAGCGTAGCGGGTGGCGGCACAGATACGCAGTATTTT. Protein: CASSVAGGGTDTQYF. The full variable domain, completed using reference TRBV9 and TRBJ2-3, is DSGVTQTPKHLITATGQRVTLRCSPRSGDLSVYWYQQSLDQGLQFLIQYYNGEERAKGNILERFSAQQFPDLHSELNLSSLELGDSALYFCASSVAGGGTDTQYFGPGTRLTVL.

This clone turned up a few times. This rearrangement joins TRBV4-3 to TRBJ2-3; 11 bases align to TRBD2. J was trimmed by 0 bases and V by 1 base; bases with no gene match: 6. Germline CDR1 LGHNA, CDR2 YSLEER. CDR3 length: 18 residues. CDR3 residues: CASSQGSVAGGSTDTQYF. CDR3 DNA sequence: TGCGCCAGCAGCCAAGGTTCAGTAGCGGGGGGGAGCACAGATACGCAGTATTTT.

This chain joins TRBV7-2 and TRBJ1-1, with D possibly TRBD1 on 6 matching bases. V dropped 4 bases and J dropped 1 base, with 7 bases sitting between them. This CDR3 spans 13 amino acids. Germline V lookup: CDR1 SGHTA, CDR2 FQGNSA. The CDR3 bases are TGTGCCAGCAGCTCACAGGGGAACACTGAAGCTTTCTTT. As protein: CASSSQGNTEAFF. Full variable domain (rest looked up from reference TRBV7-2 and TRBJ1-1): GAGVSQSPSNKVTEKGKDVELRCDPISGHTALYWYRQSLGQGLEFLIYFQGNSAPDKSGLPSDRFSAERTGGSVSTLTIQRTQQEDSAVYLCASSSQGNTEAFFGQGTRLTVV.

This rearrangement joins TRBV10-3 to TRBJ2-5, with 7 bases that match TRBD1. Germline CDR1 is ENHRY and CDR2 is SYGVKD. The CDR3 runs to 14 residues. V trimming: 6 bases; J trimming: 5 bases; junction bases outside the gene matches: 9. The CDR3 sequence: CAISLQGSGETQYF. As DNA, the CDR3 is TGTGCCATCAGCTTACAGGGGTCCGGGGAGACCCAGTACTTC.

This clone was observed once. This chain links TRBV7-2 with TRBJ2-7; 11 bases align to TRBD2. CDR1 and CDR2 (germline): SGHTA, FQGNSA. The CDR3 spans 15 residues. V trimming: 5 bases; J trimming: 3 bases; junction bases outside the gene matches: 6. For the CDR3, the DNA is TGTGCCAGCAGCGTCACTAGCGGGGGTATCTACGAGCAGTACTTC. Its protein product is CASSVTSGGIYEQYF.

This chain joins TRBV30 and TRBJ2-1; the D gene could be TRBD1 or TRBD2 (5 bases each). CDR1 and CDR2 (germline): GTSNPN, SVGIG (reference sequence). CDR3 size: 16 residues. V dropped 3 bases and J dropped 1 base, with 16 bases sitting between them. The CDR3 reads CAWSGALGRSYNEQFF. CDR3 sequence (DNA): TGTGCCTGGAGCGGGGCCCTCGGCCGATCCTACAATGAGCAGTTCTTC.

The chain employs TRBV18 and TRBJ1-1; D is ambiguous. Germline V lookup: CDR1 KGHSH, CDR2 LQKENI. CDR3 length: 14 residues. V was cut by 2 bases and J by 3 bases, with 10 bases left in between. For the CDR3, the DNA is TGTGCCAGCTCACCAAGATCTGTGGACACTGAAGCTTTCTTT. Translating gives CASSPRSVDTEAFF.

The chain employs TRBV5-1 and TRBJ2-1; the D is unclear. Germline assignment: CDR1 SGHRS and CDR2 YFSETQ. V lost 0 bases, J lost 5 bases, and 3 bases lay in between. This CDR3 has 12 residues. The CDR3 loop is CASSLEDNEQFF. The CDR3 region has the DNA TGCGCCAGCAGCTTGGAAGACAATGAGCAGTTCTTC. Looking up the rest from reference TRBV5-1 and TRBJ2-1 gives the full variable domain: KAGVTQTPRYLIKTRGQQVTLSCSPISGHRSVSWYQQTPGQGLQFLFEYFSETQRNKGNFPGRFSGRQFSNSRSEMNVSTLELGDSALYLCASSLEDNEQFFGPGTRLTVL.

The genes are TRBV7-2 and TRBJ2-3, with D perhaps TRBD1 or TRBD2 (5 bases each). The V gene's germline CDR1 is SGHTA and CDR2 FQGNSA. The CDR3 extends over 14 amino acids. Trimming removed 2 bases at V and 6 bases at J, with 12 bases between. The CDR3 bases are TGTGCCAGCAGCTTAAAGGGACGTGACGATACGCAGTATTTT. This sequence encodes CASSLKGRDDTQYF.

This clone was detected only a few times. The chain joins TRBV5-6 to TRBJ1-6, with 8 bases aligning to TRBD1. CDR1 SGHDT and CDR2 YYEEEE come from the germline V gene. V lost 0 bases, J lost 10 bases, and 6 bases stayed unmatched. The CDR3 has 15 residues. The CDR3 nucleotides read TGTGCCAGCAGCTTGGGTCAGGGGGCGAGGTCACCCCTCCACTTT. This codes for CASSLGQGARSPLHF.

Here the CDR3 DNA reads TGTGCCAGCAGCCCTGTAAGCTCAGGGGGCGCGTTGTGGTATGGCTACACCTTC. Its protein is CASSPVSSGGALWYGYTF. The chain employs TRBV5-6 and TRBJ1-2; 8 bases are a match to TRBD1. The germline CDR1 and CDR2 sequences are SGHDT and YYEEEE. The CDR3 is made up of 18 amino acids. With 4 bases clipped from V and 5 bases from J, the junction kept 19 bases outside the gene matches.

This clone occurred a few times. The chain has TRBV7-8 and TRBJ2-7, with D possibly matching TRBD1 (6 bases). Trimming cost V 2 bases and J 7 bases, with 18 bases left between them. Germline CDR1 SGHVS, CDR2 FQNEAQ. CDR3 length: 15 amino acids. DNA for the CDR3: TGTGCCAGCAGCTTAAACCCCAGGGACAAGGAAGAGCAGTACTTC. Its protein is CASSLNPRDKEEQYF.

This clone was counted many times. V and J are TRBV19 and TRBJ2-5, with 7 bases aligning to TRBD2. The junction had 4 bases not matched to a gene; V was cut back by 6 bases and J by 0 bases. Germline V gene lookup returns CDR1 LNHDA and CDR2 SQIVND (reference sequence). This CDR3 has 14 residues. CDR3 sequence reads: CASSNLADQETQYF. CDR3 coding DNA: TGTGCCAGTAGCAACCTAGCGGACCAAGAGACCCAGTACTTC.